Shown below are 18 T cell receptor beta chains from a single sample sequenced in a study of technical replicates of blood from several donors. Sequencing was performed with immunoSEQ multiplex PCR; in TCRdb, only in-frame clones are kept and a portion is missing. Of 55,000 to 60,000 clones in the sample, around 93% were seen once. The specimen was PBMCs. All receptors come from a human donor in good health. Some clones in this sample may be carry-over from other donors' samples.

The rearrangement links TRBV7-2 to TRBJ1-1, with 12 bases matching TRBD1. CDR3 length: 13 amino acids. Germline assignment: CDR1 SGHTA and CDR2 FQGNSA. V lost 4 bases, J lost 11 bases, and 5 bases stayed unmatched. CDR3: CASSSGTGGAAFF. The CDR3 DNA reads TGTGCCAGCAGCTCCGGGACAGGGGGCGCCGCTTTCTTT.

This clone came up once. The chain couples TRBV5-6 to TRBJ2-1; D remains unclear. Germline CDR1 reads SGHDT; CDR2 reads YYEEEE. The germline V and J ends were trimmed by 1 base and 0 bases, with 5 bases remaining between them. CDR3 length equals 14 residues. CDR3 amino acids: CASSLSSSYNEQFF. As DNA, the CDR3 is TGTGCCAGCAGCTTGTCGAGCTCCTACAATGAGCAGTTCTTC. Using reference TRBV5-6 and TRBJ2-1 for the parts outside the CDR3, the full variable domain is DAGVTQSPTHLIKTRGQQVTLRCSPKSGHDTVSWYQQALGQGPQFIFQYYEEEERQRGNFPDRFSGHQFPNYSSELNVNALLLGDSALYLCASSLSSSYNEQFFGPGTRLTVL.

CDR3 residues: CASSQLGGGKIAEAFF. In DNA, the CDR3 is TGCGCCAGCAGCCAACTCGGCGGAGGAAAAATCGCTGAAGCTTTCTTT. The rearrangement links TRBV4-3 to TRBJ1-1; no definite D call. Trimming stripped 2 bases from V and 6 bases from J, with 19 bases between. CDR3 length equals 16 residues. In germline, CDR1 is LGHNA, CDR2 YSLEER.

DNA for the CDR3: TGTGCCAGCAGTGAATCCCCTGTGCGAACCCAGTACTTC. As protein: CASSESPVRTQYF. The J gene is TRBJ2-5, the V gene TRBV25-1; unclear D gene. V dropped 1 base and J dropped 8 bases, with 11 bases sitting between them. In germline, CDR1 is MGHDK, CDR2 SYGVNS. This CDR3 comprises 13 residues.

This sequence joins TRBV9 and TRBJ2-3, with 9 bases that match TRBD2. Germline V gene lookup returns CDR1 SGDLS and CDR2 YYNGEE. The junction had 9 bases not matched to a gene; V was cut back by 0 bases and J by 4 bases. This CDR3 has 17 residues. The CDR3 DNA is TGTGCCAGCAGCGTAGATGCGCGGGAGGGTTGGTCAGATACGCAGTATTTT. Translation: CASSVDAREGWSDTQYF. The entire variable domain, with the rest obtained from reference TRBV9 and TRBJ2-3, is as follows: DSGVTQTPKHLITATGQRVTLRCSPRSGDLSVYWYQQSLDQGLQFLIQYYNGEERAKGNILERFSAQQFPDLHSELNLSSLELGDSALYFCASSVDAREGWSDTQYFGPGTRLTVL.

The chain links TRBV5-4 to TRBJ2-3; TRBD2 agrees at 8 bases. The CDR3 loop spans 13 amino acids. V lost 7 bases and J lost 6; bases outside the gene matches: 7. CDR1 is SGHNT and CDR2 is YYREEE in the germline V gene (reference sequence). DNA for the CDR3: TGTGCCAGCTCGTACGAGCGGGGGGATACGCAGTATTTT. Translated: CASSYERGDTQYF.

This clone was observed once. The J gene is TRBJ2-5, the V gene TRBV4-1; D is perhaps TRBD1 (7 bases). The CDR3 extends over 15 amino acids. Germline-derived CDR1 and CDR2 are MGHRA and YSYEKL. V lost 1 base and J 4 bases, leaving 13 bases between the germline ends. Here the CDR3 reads CASSQAGQGGETQYF. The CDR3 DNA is TGCGCCAGCAGCCAAGCGGGGCAGGGGGGAGAGACCCAGTACTTC.

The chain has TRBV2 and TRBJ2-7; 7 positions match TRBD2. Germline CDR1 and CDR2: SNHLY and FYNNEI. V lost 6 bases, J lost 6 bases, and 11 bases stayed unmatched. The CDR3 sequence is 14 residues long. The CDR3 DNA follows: TGTGCCAGCAGAACCCCCACACTAGCGTTCGAGCAGTACTTC. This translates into CASRTPTLAFEQYF.

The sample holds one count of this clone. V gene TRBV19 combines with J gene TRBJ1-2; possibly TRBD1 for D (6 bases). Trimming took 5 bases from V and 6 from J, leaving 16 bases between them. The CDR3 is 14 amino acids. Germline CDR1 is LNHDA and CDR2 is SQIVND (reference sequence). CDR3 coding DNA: TGTGCCAGTAGTGGGGGCTGGCTGTTGGATGGCTACACCTTC. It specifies CASSGGWLLDGYTF.

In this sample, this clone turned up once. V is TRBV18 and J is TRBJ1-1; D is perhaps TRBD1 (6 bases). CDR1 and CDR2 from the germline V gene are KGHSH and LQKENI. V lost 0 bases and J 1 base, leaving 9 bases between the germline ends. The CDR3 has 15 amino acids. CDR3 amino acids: CASSPPTGRNTEAFF. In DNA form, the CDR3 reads TGTGCCAGCTCACCACCTACAGGGAGGAACACTGAAGCTTTCTTT. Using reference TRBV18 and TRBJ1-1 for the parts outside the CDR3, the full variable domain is NAGVMQNPRHLVRRRGQEARLRCSPMKGHSHVYWYRQLPEEGLKFMVYLQKENIIDESGMPKERFSAEFPKEGPSILRIQQVVRGDSAAYFCASSPPTGRNTEAFFGQGTRLTVV.

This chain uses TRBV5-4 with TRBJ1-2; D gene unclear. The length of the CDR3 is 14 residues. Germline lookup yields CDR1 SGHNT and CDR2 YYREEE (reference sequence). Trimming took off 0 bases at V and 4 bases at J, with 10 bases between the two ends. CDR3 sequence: CASSLEPTSYGYTF. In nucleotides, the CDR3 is TGTGCCAGCAGCTTGGAACCGACTTCCTATGGCTACACCTTC.

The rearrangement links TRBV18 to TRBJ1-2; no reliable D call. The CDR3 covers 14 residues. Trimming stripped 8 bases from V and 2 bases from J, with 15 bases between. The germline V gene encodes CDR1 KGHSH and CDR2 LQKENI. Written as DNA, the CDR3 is TGTGCCAGCCACGCGGGGTCGTCGAACTATGGCTACACCTTC. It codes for CASHAGSSNYGYTF.

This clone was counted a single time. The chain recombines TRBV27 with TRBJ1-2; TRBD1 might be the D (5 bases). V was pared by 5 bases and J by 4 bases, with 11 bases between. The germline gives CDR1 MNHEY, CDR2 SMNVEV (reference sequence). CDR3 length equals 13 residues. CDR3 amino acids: CASSPRGPYGYTF. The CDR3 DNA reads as TGTGCCAGCAGTCCAAGGGGCCCCTATGGCTACACCTTC.

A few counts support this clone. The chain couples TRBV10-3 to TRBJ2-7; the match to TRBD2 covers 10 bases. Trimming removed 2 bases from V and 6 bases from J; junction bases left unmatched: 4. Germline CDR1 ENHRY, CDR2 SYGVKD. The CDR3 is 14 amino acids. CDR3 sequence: CAISEARTSGEQYF. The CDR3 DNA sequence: TGTGCCATCAGTGAGGCCCGGACTAGCGGCGAGCAGTACTTC.

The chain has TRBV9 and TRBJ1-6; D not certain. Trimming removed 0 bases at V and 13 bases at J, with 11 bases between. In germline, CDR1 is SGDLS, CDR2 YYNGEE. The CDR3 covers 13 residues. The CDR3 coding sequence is TGTGCCAGCAGCGTAGAGTTGGGCATGCCCCTCCACTTT. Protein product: CASSVELGMPLHF.

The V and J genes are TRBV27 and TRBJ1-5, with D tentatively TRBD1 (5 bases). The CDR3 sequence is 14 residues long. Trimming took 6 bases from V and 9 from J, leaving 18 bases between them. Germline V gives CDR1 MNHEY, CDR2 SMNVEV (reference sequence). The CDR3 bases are TGTGCCAGCAGCCCTGACAGCCTGGAAAGGCCCCAGCATTTT. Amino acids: CASSPDSLERPQHF.

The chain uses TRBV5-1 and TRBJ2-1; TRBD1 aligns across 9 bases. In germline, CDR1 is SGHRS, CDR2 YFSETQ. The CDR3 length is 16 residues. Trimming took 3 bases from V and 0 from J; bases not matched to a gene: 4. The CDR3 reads CASSSMTGGSYNEQFF. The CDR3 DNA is TGCGCCAGCAGCTCAATGACAGGGGGCTCCTACAATGAGCAGTTCTTC.

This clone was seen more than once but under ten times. The CDR3 coding sequence is TGTGCCAGCAGCGATACCGGGACTAGCAGCGATGAGCAGTTCTTC. This translates into CASSDTGTSSDEQFF. V and J are TRBV9 and TRBJ2-1; TRBD2 matches 9 bases. Trimming at V came to 3 bases and at J to 8 bases, leaving 9 bases not matched to a gene. CDR1 SGDLS and CDR2 YYNGEE come from the germline V gene. This CDR3 is 15 amino acids long.